A selection of T cell receptor beta chains follows, all from one sample in a study of blood T cell repertoires in COVID-19. TCRdb keeps only in-frame clones here, not all; method: immunoSEQ multiplex PCR. This sample has roughly 230,000 clones; approximately 85% occur once, and the top ten carry approximately 5%. The sequenced sample was peripheral blood. All receptors come from a man aged 45 to 65 with COVID-19, enrolled during active disease. The CDR3 runs from the conserved cysteine through the conserved F or W. Each record gives: D gene, V gene, J gene, clone size, CDR3 protein, CDR3 DNA. D genes are given only for firm matches. The listing skips clone size in some rows; elsewhere it reads once, few, many or a size class.

TRBD2	TRBV9	TRBJ2-3	.	CASSPHGSGDGTDTQYF	TGTGCCAGCAGCCCCCACGGTAGCGGGGATGGCACAGATACGCAGTATTTT
TRBD1	TRBV3-1/TRBV3-2	TRBJ2-7	.	CASSHKTGTEYEQYF	TGTGCCAGCAGTCACAAAACCGGGACAGAGTACGAGCAGTACTTC
TRBD1	TRBV10-3	TRBJ1-2	.	CAISATGLSYGYTF	TGTGCCATCAGTGCGACAGGGTTAAGCTATGGCTACACCTTC
TRBD2	TRBV27	TRBJ2-1	.	CASSSGTSGVNEQFF	TGTGCCAGCAGTTCCGGGACTAGCGGGGTAAATGAGCAGTTCTTC
TRBD1	TRBV3-1/TRBV3-2	TRBJ1-1	.	CASSQGGPGTGQAFF	TGTGCCAGCAGCCAAGGAGGTCCCGGGACAGGGCAAGCTTTCTTT
TRBD1	TRBV3-1/TRBV3-2	TRBJ2-3	once	CASSQALGQASSTDTQYF	TGTGCCAGCAGCCAAGCCCTCGGACAGGCCTCTAGCACAGATACGCAGTATTTT
.	TRBV18	TRBJ1-5	.	CASSPPGVGSNQPQHF	TGTGCCAGCTCACCACCCGGGGTTGGGAGCAATCAGCCCCAGCATTTT
TRBD1	TRBV28	TRBJ1-4	.	CASSFFTGGAGEKLFF	TGTGCCAGCAGTTTCTTCACAGGGGGCGCGGGTGAAAAACTGTTTTTT
TRBD1	TRBV30	TRBJ2-2	.	CACRDRNTGELFF	TGTGCCTGCCGGGACAGAAACACCGGGGAGCTGTTTTTT
.	TRBV7-2	TRBJ2-3	.	CASSFAGTSTDTQYF	TGTGCCAGCAGCTTCGCGGGGACTAGCACAGATACGCAGTATTTT
TRBD1	TRBV3-1/TRBV3-2	TRBJ2-5	.	CASSTGTGRQETQYF	TGTGCCAGCAGCACCGGGACAGGGCGGCAAGAGACCCAGTACTTC
.	TRBV28	TRBJ2-2	.	CASSLVSAGELFF	TGTGCCAGCAGTTTAGTAAGCGCCGGGGAGCTGTTTTTT
.	TRBV9	TRBJ1-5	.	CASSVAPDSNQPQHF	TGTGCCAGCAGCGTAGCCCCAGATAGCAATCAGCCCCAGCATTTT
.	TRBV2	TRBJ1-1	.	CASSPGENTEAFF	TGTGCCAGCAGCCCAGGGGAAAACACTGAAGCTTTCTTT
.	TRBV4-1	TRBJ2-7	.	CASSQEPQGKFNYEQYF	TGCGCCAGCAGCCAAGAACCCCAGGGGAAGTTTAACTACGAGCAGTACTTC
TRBD2	TRBV7-9	TRBJ2-1	.	CASSHLAGTYNEQFF	TGTGCCAGCAGCCATCTAGCGGGGACCTACAATGAGCAGTTCTTC
.	TRBV7-2	TRBJ2-7	.	CASREGVLGYEQYF	TGTGCCAGCAGGGAAGGGGTTCTCGGCTACGAGCAGTACTTC
.	TRBV5-6	TRBJ1-5	.	CASSLAHRGQPQHF	TGTGCCAGCAGCTTGGCCCATAGGGGTCAGCCCCAGCATTTT
.	TRBV24-1	TRBJ2-5	.	CATSDRRGKYQETQYF	TGTGCCACCAGTGATCGGCGGGGAAAGTACCAAGAGACCCAGTACTTC
TRBD2	TRBV11-3	TRBJ2-3	.	CASSLGGGARDTQYF	TGTGCCAGCAGCTTAGGCGGGGGGGCAAGAGATACGCAGTATTTT
.	TRBV6-5	TRBJ2-7	.	CASSQGTEQYF	TGTGCCAGCAGTCAGGGGACAGAGCAGTACTTC
.	TRBV3-1/TRBV3-2	TRBJ2-7	.	CASSREGGTLEQYF	TGTGCCAGCAGTAGAGAAGGCGGCACCCTCGAGCAGTACTTC
TRBD1	TRBV9	TRBJ2-1	few	CASSASLPDRGLNEQFF	TGTGCCAGCAGCGCCAGCCTCCCCGACAGGGGGCTCAATGAGCAGTTCTTC
TRBD2	TRBV7-6	TRBJ2-2	once	CASSLPSSGGENTGELFF	TGTGCCAGCAGCTTACCGTCTTCGGGGGGTGAGAACACCGGGGAGCTGTTTTTT
TRBD1	TRBV18	TRBJ1-2	.	CASSPPGRGQLSGYTF	TGTGCCAGCTCACCACCCGGTAGGGGGCAATTGAGTGGCTACACCTTC
.	TRBV5-1	TRBJ2-3	.	CASSPPAGSDTQYF	TGCGCCAGCAGCCCACCTGCAGGGTCAGATACGCAGTATTTT
.	TRBV15	TRBJ2-7	.	CATSRVYSYEQYF	TGTGCCACCAGCAGAGTGTATTCCTACGAGCAGTACTTC
TRBD2	TRBV3-1/TRBV3-2	TRBJ2-1	.	CASSLAGGPNYNEQFF	TGTGCCAGCAGTTTAGCGGGGGGGCCGAACTACAATGAGCAGTTCTTC
TRBD1	TRBV15	TRBJ2-2	.	CATSPGQGGGTGELFF	TGTGCCACCAGCCCCGGACAGGGGGGAGGGACCGGGGAGCTGTTTTTT
TRBD1	TRBV4-2	TRBJ1-3	.	CASSGTDRNTIYF	TGTGCCAGCAGCGGGACAGACAGGAACACCATATATTTT
.	TRBV21-1	TRBJ2-2	.	CASSKVISGGLSNTGELFF	TGTGCCAGCAGCAAAGTCATTAGCGGGGGCCTTTCGAACACCGGGGAGCTGTTTTTT
TRBD2	TRBV5-1	TRBJ2-5	.	CASSLRTSGVQETQYF	TGCGCCAGCAGCTTACGGACTAGCGGGGTTCAAGAGACCCAGTACTTC
.	TRBV9	TRBJ1-2	.	CASSLTGTYTF	TGTGCCAGCAGCTTAACAGGGACCTACACCTTC
.	TRBV5-1	TRBJ1-3	.	CASTTAPGNTIYF	TGCGCCAGCACCACCGCGCCTGGAAACACCATATATTTT
TRBD2	TRBV9	TRBJ2-5	once	CASSPGGVAEAQYF	TGTGCCAGCAGCCCCGGGGGGGTAGCGGAGGCCCAGTACTTC
.	TRBV5-1	TRBJ2-2	.	CASSLGGTDLTGELFF	TGCGCCAGCAGCTTGGGCGGGACAGACCTCACCGGGGAGCTGTTTTTT
.	TRBV27	TRBJ2-3	.	CASSRVYRTSTDTQYF	TGTGCCAGCAGCCGGGTGTATAGGACTAGCACAGATACGCAGTATTTT
TRBD1	TRBV7-8	TRBJ1-2	.	CASSSGQGLGGYTF	TGTGCCAGCAGCTCGGGACAGGGGTTAGGTGGCTACACCTTC